This TCR beta chain comes out of a study of regulatory T cells in long-lasting Graves disease. General study points: New patients shared fewer public clonotypes (around 980) than persistent patients did (around 2,900). Peripheral blood was the sole material, not thyroid tissue.

J gave up 2 bases and V 2 bases, and 5 bases lay outside the gene matches. CDR3 length: 16 amino acids. CDR1 ENHRY and CDR2 SYGVKD come from the germline V gene. Arm-PCR of CDR3 regions with iRepertoire HTBI primers generated TCR beta libraries. In the authors' workflow: Sample data revealed approximately 62 TRBV and some 13 TRBJ segments. TCRdb ran MiXCR on the multiplex PCR reads and lists one entry per CDR3 protein. V and J calls and clone size were set by TCRdb, not the authors. This sample has some 330,000 distinct CDR3 sequences, with approximately 25% found just once. About this clonotype: The antigen remains unidentified.

Indicated time point: persistent/refractory GD, antithyroid drugs over 5 years with positive TRAb. Researchers made the TCR library from RNA that was extracted from PBMCs. Investigators report Graves' disease was diagnosed under American Thyroid Association guidelines. This sample comprised peripheral blood mononuclear cells (PBMCs), obtained when the disease was refractory, from a patient treated with antithyroid drugs. This receptor was taken from a woman aged 40 to 50 with Graves disease. The V gene is TRBV10-3, the J gene TRBJ2-7; 11 nucleotides match TRBD2. CDR3 nucleotide sequence: TGTGCCATCAGTGAGGAAATGGGACTAGCGGCCTACGAGCAGTACTTC. Translated: CAISEEMGLAAYEQYF.